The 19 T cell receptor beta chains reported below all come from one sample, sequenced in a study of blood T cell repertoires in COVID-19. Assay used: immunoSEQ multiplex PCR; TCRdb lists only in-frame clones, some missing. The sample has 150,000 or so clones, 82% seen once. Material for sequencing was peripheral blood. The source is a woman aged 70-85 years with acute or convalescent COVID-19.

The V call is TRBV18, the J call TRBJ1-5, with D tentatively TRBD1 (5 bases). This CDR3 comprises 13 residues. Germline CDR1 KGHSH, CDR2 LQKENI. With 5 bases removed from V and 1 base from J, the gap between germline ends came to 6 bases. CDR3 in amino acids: CASSTGSNQPQHF. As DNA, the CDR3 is TGTGCCAGCTCAACAGGAAGCAATCAGCCCCAGCATTTT.

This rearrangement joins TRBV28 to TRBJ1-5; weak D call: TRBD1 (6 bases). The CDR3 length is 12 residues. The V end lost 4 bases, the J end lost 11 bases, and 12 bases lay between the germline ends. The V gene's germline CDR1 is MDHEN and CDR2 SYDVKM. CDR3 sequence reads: CASSWTALAQHF. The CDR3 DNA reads TGTGCCAGCAGTTGGACAGCCTTGGCCCAGCATTTT. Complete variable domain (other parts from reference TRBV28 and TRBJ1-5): DVKVTQSSRYLVKRTGEKVFLECVQDMDHENMFWYRQDPGLGLRLIYFSYDVKMKEKGDIPEGYSVSREKKERFSLILESASTNQTSMYLCASSWTALAQHFGDGTRLSIL.

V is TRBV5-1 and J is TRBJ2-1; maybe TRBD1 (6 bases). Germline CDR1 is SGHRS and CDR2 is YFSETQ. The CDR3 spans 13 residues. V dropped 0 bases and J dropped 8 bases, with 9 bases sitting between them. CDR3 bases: TGCGCCAGCAGCTTGGACAGGGCCGATGAGCAGTTCTTC. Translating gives CASSLDRADEQFF. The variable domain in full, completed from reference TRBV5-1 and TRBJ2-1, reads KAGVTQTPRYLIKTRGQQVTLSCSPISGHRSVSWYQQTPGQGLQFLFEYFSETQRNKGNFPGRFSGRQFSNSRSEMNVSTLELGDSALYLCASSLDRADEQFFGPGTRLTVL.

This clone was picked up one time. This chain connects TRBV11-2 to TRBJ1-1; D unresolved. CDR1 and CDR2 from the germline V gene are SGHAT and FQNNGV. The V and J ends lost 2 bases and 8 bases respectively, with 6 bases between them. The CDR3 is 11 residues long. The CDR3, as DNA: TGTGCCAGCAGCTTAAGACAAGAAGCTTTCTTT. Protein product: CASSLRQEAFF.

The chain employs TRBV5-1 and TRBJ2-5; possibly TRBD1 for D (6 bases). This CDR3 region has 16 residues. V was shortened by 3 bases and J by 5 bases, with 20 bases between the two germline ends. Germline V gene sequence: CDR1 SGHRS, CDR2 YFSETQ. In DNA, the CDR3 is TGCGCCAGCAGCTCCTACAGGGTGCGTCTTGAGGAGACCCAGTACTTC. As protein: CASSSYRVRLEETQYF.

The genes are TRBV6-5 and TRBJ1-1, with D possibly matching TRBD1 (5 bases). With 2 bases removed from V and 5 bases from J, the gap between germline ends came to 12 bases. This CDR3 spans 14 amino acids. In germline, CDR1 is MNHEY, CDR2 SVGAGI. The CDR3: CASSYGAVGTEAFF. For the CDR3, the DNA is TGTGCCAGCAGTTACGGGGCCGTGGGGACTGAAGCTTTCTTT.

The DNA for the CDR3 is TGTGCCTGGAGCCACCGGGACAGGGGTAGTCGTAACTATGGCTACACCTTC. This sequence encodes CAWSHRDRGSRNYGYTF. V usage is TRBV30 and J usage is TRBJ1-2, with TRBD1 identical over 10 bases. The CDR3 has 17 amino acids. The germline V gene has CDR1 GTSNPN and CDR2 SVGIG (reference sequence). J gave up 1 base and V 3 bases, and 11 bases lay outside the gene matches.

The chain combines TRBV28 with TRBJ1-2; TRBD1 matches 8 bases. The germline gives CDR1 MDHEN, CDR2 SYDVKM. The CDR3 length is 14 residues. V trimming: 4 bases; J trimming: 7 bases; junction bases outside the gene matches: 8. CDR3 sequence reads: CASSSRAGGVGYTF. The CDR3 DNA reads TGTGCCAGCAGTTCGCGGGCAGGGGGCGTTGGCTACACCTTC.

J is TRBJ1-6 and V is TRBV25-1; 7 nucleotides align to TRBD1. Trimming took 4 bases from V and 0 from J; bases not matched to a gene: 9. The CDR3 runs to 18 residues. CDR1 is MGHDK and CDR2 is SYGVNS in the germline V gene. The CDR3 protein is CASSARQGDSSYNSPLHF. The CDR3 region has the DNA TGTGCCAGCAGTGCCCGACAGGGCGATAGCTCCTATAATTCACCCCTCCACTTT. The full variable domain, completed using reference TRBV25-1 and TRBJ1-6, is EADIYQTPRYLVIGTGKKITLECSQTMGHDKMYWYQQDPGMELHLIHYSYGVNSTEKGDLSSESTVSRIRTEHFPLTLESARPSHTSQYLCASSARQGDSSYNSPLHFGNGTRLTVT.

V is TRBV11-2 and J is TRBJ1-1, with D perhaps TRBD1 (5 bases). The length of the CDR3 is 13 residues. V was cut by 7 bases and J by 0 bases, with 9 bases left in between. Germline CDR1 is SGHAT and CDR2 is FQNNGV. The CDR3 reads CASTREVNTEAFF. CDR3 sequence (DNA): TGTGCCAGCACCAGGGAGGTGAACACTGAAGCTTTCTTT.

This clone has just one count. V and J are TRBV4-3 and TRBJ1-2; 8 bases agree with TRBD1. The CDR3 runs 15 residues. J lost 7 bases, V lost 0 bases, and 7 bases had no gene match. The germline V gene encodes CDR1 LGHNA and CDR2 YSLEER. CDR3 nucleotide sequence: TGCGCCAGCAGCCAAGATATCAGGGGGCTTGTTGGCTACACCTTC. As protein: CASSQDIRGLVGYTF.

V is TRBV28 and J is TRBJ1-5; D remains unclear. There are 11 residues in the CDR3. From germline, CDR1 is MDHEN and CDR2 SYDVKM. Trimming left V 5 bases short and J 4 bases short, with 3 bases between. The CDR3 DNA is TGTGCCAGCAGTCTAAATCAGCCCCAGCATTTT. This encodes CASSLNQPQHF.

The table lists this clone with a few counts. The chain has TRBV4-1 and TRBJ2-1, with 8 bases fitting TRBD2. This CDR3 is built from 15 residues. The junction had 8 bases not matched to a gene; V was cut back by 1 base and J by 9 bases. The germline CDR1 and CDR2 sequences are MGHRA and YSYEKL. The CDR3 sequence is CASSQVGLDGSEQFF. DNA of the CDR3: TGCGCCAGCAGCCAAGTGGGACTAGACGGTAGTGAGCAGTTCTTC.

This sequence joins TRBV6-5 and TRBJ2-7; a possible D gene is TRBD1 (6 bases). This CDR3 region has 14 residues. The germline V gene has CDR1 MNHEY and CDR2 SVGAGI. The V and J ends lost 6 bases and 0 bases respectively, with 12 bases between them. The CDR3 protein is CASSRDTNSYEQYF. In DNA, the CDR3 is TGTGCCAGCAGCCGGGACACCAACTCCTACGAGCAGTACTTC.

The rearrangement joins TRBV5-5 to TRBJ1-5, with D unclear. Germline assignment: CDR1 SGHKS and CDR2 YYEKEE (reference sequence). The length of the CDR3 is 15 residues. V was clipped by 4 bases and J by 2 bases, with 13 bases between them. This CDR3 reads CASSRGGQGNQPQHF. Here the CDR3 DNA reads TGTGCCAGCAGCCGGGGAGGTCAAGGCAATCAGCCCCAGCATTTT.

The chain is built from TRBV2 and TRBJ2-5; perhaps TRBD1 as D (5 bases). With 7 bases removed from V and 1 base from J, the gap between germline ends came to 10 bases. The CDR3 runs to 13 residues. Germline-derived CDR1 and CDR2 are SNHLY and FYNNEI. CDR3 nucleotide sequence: TGTGCCAGCACCACAGGATTCCAAGAGACCCAGTACTTC. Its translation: CASTTGFQETQYF.

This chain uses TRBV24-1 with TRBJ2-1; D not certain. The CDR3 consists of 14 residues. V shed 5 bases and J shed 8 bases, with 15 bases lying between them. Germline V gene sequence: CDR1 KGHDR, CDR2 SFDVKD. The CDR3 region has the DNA TGTGCCACCAGTGCGCTCGAGCGCGGCGATGAGCAGTTCTTC. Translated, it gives CATSALERGDEQFF.

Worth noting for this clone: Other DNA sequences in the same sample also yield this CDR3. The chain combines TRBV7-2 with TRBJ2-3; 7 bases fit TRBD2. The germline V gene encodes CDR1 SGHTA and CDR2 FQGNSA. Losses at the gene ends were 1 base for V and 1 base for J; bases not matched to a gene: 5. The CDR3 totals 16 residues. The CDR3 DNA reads TGTGCCAGCAGCTTAGGACTAGCAGGCGGCACAGATACGCAGTATTTT. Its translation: CASSLGLAGGTDTQYF.

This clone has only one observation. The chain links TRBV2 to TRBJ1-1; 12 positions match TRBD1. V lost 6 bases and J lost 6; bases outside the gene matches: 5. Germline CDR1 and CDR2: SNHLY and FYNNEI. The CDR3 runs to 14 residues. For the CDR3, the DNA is TGTGCCAGCAGGGGACAGGGGGCTAGCGCTGAAGCTTTCTTT. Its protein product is CASRGQGASAEAFF.